The 22 T cell receptor beta chains below come from one sample, sequenced in a study of T cells in Graves' hyperthyroidism and ophthalmopathy. Authors of the study amplified TCR beta CDR3 regions from RNA transcripts. Using the HTBI primer set, a first-round RT-PCR was run on the TCR CDR3. TCRdb passed the multiplex PCR reads through MiXCR, listing each CDR3 protein once. Of more than 500,000 distinct CDR3 sequences in the sample, roughly 14% are singletons; the top ten hold about 4%. The specimen sequenced was blood. These receptors all come from a middle-aged woman with Graves' ophthalmopathy.

The chain has TRBV12-3 or TRBV12-4 and TRBJ1-6; D is perhaps TRBD1 (5 bases). The CDR3 consists of 16 residues. Trimming removed 4 bases at V and 5 bases at J, with 15 bases between. The CDR3 nucleotides read TGTGCCAGCAGTTGGGGGGTGGTGCCGAATAATTCACCCCTCCACTTT. Its protein is CASSWGVVPNNSPLHF.

This clonotype was recorded at least ten times. The rearrangement links TRBV6-1 to TRBJ1-1, with 7 bases that match TRBD1. CDR3 length equals 12 residues. The V segment lost 5 bases and the J segment 10 bases; nucleotides outside the gene matches: 7. Germline CDR1 and CDR2: MNHNS and SASEGT. The CDR3 is CASSLTRGLAFF. CDR3 coding DNA: TGTGCCAGCAGTCTAACCAGGGGGTTAGCTTTCTTT.

This clonotype was recorded at least ten times. The chain links TRBV12-3 or TRBV12-4 to TRBJ2-7; a possible D gene is TRBD2 (5 bases). V gave up 3 bases and J gave up 3 bases, with 12 bases separating them. There are 14 residues in the CDR3. The CDR3: CASSLGGSLYEQYF. The CDR3 nucleotides read TGTGCCAGCAGTTTGGGTGGGAGCCTCTACGAGCAGTACTTC.

This clonotype was seen at least ten times. This chain connects TRBV28 to TRBJ1-2; D remains ambiguous. Germline V lookup: CDR1 MDHEN, CDR2 SYDVKM. The CDR3 extends over 14 amino acids. V lost 6 bases and J lost 0, with 11 bases in between. The CDR3 spells CASSSLAANYGYTF. The CDR3 bases are TGTGCCAGCAGCTCCCTCGCAGCTAACTATGGCTACACCTTC.

There are many counts of this clonotype. The V call is TRBV28, the J call TRBJ1-2; 12 bases are a match to TRBD1. Trimming at V came to 6 bases and at J to 7 bases, leaving 9 bases not matched to a gene. Germline loops: CDR1 MDHEN, CDR2 SYDVKM. The CDR3 runs to 15 residues. The CDR3 DNA is TGTGCCAGCAGCGCGGGGGACAGGGGGCTAAGTGGCTACACCTTC. Translating it yields CASSAGDRGLSGYTF.

This clonotype was seen repeatedly, ten times or more. This chain uses TRBV27 with TRBJ2-7; perhaps TRBD1 as D (6 bases). CDR1 MNHEY and CDR2 SMNVEV come from the germline V gene (reference sequence). The V end lost 2 bases, the J end lost 12 bases, and 14 bases lay between the germline ends. CDR3 size: 12 residues. The CDR3 nucleotides are TGTGCCAGCAGTTTAAGACAGGACCTCGGGTACTTC. This sequence encodes CASSLRQDLGYF.

This clonotype was seen at least ten times. The V call is TRBV6-2 or TRBV6-3, the J call TRBJ1-1; TRBD1 aligns across 7 bases. The CDR3 totals 16 residues. The germline gives CDR1 MNHEY, CDR2 SVGEGT. The V gene end was trimmed by 7 bases and the J gene end by 2 bases; junction bases not matched to a gene: 13. In DNA, the CDR3 is TGTGCCAGCACCTCCCCTTCGGGACAGTTCAACACTGAAGCTTTCTTT. Protein: CASTSPSGQFNTEAFF.

This clonotype was observed many times. The chain employs TRBV28 and TRBJ1-1; maybe TRBD1 (5 bases). The CDR3 is made up of 11 amino acids. Germline CDR1 and CDR2: MDHEN and SYDVKM. V lost 5 bases and J lost 11, with 12 bases in between. DNA of the CDR3: TGTGCCAGCAGTCGGGGGACTTGGGCTTTCTTT. Protein sequence: CASSRGTWAFF.

This clonotype was recorded once. Being one base from a much bigger clone, this may be a read error. J is TRBJ2-7 and V is TRBV10-3, with 9 nucleotides matching TRBD1. The germline CDR1 and CDR2 sequences are ENHRY and SYGVKD. The CDR3 has 13 amino acids. Unmatched junction bases numbered 6, after V lost 7 bases and J lost 5 bases. Here the CDR3 DNA reads TGTGCCATCATGGGACAGGGACGAGACGAGCAGTACTTC. It encodes CAIMGQGRDEQYF.

This clonotype was detected only a few times. The V and J genes are TRBV6-4 and TRBJ2-5, with D perhaps TRBD1 (5 bases). CDR1 and CDR2 from the germline V gene are MRHNA and SNTAGT. V lost 3 bases and J 9 bases, leaving 14 bases between the germline ends. The CDR3 loop spans 13 amino acids. CDR3 DNA sequence: TGTGCCAGCAGTGAAGGTGGGGCCGTGTCCCAGTACTTC. Translated, it gives CASSEGGAVSQYF.

V gene TRBV28 combines with J gene TRBJ2-2, with 7 bases lining up with TRBD1. V was pared by 3 bases and J by 3 bases, with 16 bases of the junction left unmatched. CDR3 length: 19 amino acids. The germline CDR1 and CDR2 sequences are MDHEN and SYDVKM. The CDR3 loop reads CASSFAPPGQELYTGELFF. CDR3 in DNA: TGTGCCAGCAGTTTTGCTCCCCCCGGACAGGAGCTTTACACCGGGGAGCTGTTTTTT.

This clonotype was recorded at least ten times. This CDR3 reads CASSITEYSNQPQHF. Written as DNA, the CDR3 is TGTGCCAGTAGTATAACAGAGTATAGCAATCAGCCCCAGCATTTT. This sequence joins TRBV19 and TRBJ1-5; D remains ambiguous. The CDR3 is 15 residues long. Looked up from germline, CDR1 is LNHDA and CDR2 is SQIVND (reference sequence). The V end lost 2 bases, the J end lost 0 bases, and 8 bases lay between the germline ends.

J is TRBJ2-3 and V is TRBV2, with TRBD2 as a possible D gene (6 bases). The germline V gene has CDR1 SNHLY and CDR2 FYNNEI. Trimming took off 0 bases at V and 0 bases at J, with 10 bases between the two ends. CDR3 length: 16 amino acids. The CDR3 is CASSEAGGFSTDTQYF. The DNA of the CDR3 is TGTGCCAGCAGTGAAGCGGGGGGTTTCAGCACAGATACGCAGTATTTT.

The chain recombines TRBV11-2 with TRBJ2-5, with D perhaps assigned TRBD1 or TRBD2 (5 bases each). Trimming shortened V by 6 bases and J by 7 bases, and 27 bases separated the two germline ends. Per the germline V gene, CDR1 is SGHAT and CDR2 is FQNNGV. The CDR3 is made up of 17 amino acids. The CDR3 DNA reads as TGTGCCAGCAGTCCCTCCCCTGGGCGGAGGCGGCAGGGGACCCAGTACTTC. Protein sequence: CASSPSPGRRRQGTQYF.

This chain connects TRBV9 to TRBJ2-5; TRBD1 aligns across 7 bases. Germline CDR1 SGDLS, CDR2 YYNGEE. This CDR3 has 16 residues. The V and J ends lost 2 bases and 5 bases, in that order; junction bases with no gene match: 12. The CDR3 sequence is CASSVEVQGGWETQYF. The CDR3 DNA reads TGTGCCAGCAGCGTTGAGGTTCAAGGGGGCTGGGAGACCCAGTACTTC.

The sample holds many counts of this clonotype. The CDR3 DNA is TGTGCCAGCAGCTTAGCGCCGGCTGATAACTATGGCTACACCTTC. It translates to CASSLAPADNYGYTF. The J gene is TRBJ1-2, the V gene TRBV7-2; D remains unclear. This CDR3 spans 15 amino acids. CDR1 is SGHTA and CDR2 is FQGNSA in the germline V gene. The germline V and J ends were trimmed by 0 bases and 1 base, with 9 bases remaining between them.

This clonotype came up many times. V is TRBV6-2 or TRBV6-3 and J is TRBJ1-1; a possible D gene is TRBD1 (6 bases). The CDR3 totals 16 residues. The V and J ends lost 0 bases and 1 base respectively, with 12 bases between them. Germline V gives CDR1 MNHEY, CDR2 SVGEGT. Here the CDR3 reads CASSYSKGESNTEAFF. The CDR3 DNA sequence: TGTGCCAGCAGTTACTCGAAGGGGGAGTCGAACACTGAAGCTTTCTTT.

J is TRBJ1-1 and V is TRBV5-1; D uncertain. The ends were cut back, 3 bases at V and 6 bases at J, with 9 bases in the middle. The CDR3 has 12 residues. CDR1 is SGHRS, CDR2 YFSETQ, per germline. The CDR3 coding sequence is TGCGCCAGCAGCTCCGGATTGCCTGAAGCTTTCTTT. Its protein is CASSSGLPEAFF.

The chain employs TRBV28 and TRBJ2-7; 10 bases are shared with TRBD2. Germline V CDR1 and CDR2: MDHEN, SYDVKM. Germline trimming cut 4 bases from V and 7 bases from J; bases unmatched to any gene: 13. This CDR3 has 16 residues. The DNA of the CDR3 is TGTGCCAGCAGTTCGCAGGGGGAAAGAGCGGGAGGGGAGCAGTACTTC. This encodes CASSSQGERAGGEQYF.

The rearrangement uses TRBV2 and TRBJ1-6; 7 nucleotides match TRBD1. Germline V gene sequence: CDR1 SNHLY, CDR2 FYNNEI. Trimming at V came to 8 bases and at J to 9 bases, leaving 7 bases not matched to a gene. The CDR3 is 13 residues long. The CDR3 reads CASSRQGGSPLHF. Written as DNA, the CDR3 is TGTGCCAGCTCTAGACAGGGTGGTTCACCCCTCCACTTT.

This clonotype came up many times. J is TRBJ2-7 and V is TRBV27; D remains ambiguous. V lost 3 bases, J lost 5 bases, and 11 bases lay in between. Germline CDR1 and CDR2: MNHEY and SMNVEV (reference sequence). CDR3 length equals 13 residues. Here the CDR3 reads CASSFSPRNEQYF. The CDR3 region has the DNA TGTGCCAGCAGTTTTTCCCCCAGAAACGAGCAGTACTTC.

This clonotype turned up a few times. The gene calls are TRBV13 and TRBJ2-2, with a weak D call TRBD1 (5 bases). The V gene's germline CDR1 is PRHDT and CDR2 FYEKMQ (reference sequence). This CDR3 is built from 14 residues. Between the trimmed V and J ends, which lost 5 bases and 6 bases, there was a span of 13 bases. The CDR3 is CASSPGQNAGELFF. The CDR3 nucleotides are TGTGCCAGCAGCCCCGGACAAAACGCCGGGGAGCTGTTTTTT.